This T cell receptor beta chain is from a study of shared clonotypes between healthy human individuals. Every contributor of samples was a Caucasian grown-up residing in Nashville, Tennessee. Into CD45RA+ naive and CD45RA-negative memory subsets, the CD4+ cells were split. The data were produced by immunoSEQ multiplex PCR, yet TCRdb's version contains in-frame clones alone and is incomplete. The sample includes 2 million to 2.5 million clones, about 90% of them seen just once. Between the trimmed V and J ends, which lost 4 bases and 2 bases, there was a span of 15 bases. This CDR3 comprises 15 residues. CDR1 is SGHNT, CDR2 YYREEE, per germline (reference sequence).

This TCR derives from a man younger than 35 in good health. Some clones in this sample may be carry-over from other donors' samples. The chain couples TRBV5-4 to TRBJ2-5; the D is unclear. Sequenced: naive CD4+ T cells from PBMCs. Indicated subset: CD45RA+ positively selected. In DNA, the CDR3 is TGTGCCAGCAGCCCGATACTGGCAACACAAGAGACCCAGTACTTC. Its protein is CASSPILATQETQYF.